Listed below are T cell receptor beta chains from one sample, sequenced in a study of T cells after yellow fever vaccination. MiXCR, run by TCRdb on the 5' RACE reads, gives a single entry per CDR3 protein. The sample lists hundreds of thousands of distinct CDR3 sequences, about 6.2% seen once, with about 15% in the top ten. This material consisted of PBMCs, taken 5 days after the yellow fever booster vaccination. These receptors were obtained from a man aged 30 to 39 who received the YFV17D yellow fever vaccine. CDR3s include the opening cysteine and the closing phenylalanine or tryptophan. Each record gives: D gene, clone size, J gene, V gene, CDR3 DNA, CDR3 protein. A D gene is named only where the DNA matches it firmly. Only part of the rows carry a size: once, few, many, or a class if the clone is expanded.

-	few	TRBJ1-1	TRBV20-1	TGCAGTGCTCCTCCCATTGGGACTGAAGCTTTCTTT	CSAPPIGTEAFF
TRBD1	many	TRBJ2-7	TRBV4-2	TGTGCCAGCAGCCAAGAATCACAGGGGAAGTACGAGCAGTACTTC	CASSQESQGKYEQYF
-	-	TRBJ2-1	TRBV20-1	TGCAGTGCTAGTCAAAGCAATGAGCAGTTCTTC	CSASQSNEQFF
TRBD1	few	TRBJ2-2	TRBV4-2	TGTGCCAGCAGCCATGCCCCCGGGACAGGGGGAGGAAGCGGGGAGCTGTTTTTT	CASSHAPGTGGGSGELFF
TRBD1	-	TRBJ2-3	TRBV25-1	TGTGCCAGCAGCCACCCAAACCCAGGGGGAGTTACAGATACGCAGTATTTT	CASSHPNPGGVTDTQYF
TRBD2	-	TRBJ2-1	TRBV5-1	TGCGCCAGCAGCTTGCCCACTAGCGGGAGGTTCAATGAGCAGTTCTTC	CASSLPTSGRFNEQFF
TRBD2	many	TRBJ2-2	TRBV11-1	TGTGCCAGCAGCGCCCGACTAGCGGGAGGCGCGAACACCGGGGAGCTGTTTTTT	CASSARLAGGANTGELFF
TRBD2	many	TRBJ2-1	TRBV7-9	TGTGCCACACTAGCGGAGGCCAATGAGCAGTTCTTC	CATLAEANEQFF
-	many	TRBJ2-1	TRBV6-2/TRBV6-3	TGTGCCAGCAGTCGGACAGTAAGCCCCTACAATGAGCAGTTCTTC	CASSRTVSPYNEQFF
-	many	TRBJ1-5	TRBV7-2	TGTGCCAGCAGCCCTGGGACACTGAGCAATCAGCCCCAGCATTTT	CASSPGTLSNQPQHF
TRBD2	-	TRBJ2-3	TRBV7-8	TGTGCCAGCAGCTTACCATCGGGACTAGCGGAGACAGATACGCAGTATTTT	CASSLPSGLAETDTQYF
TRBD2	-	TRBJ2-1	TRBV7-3	TGTGCCAGCAGCTTAGTAGGGACTAGCGGCAACAATGAGCAGTTCTTC	CASSLVGTSGNNEQFF
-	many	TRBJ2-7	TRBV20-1	TGCAGTGCTAGAGATCCAGGGGTCGACTTCGAGCAGTACTTC	CSARDPGVDFEQYF